One and the same sample provided the 25 T cell receptor beta chains below, sequenced in a study of T cell repertoires in cytomegalovirus infection (dated by TCRdb to between 2018 and 2020). TCRdb shows the sequencer as Illumina HiSeq 1500. TCRdb handled the public reads itself, with Q25 trimming in fastp and clone calling in MiXCR, and kept productive beta chains. Rows are combined by CDR3 protein, so each entry shows the most common genes and DNA. This sample holds hundreds of thousands of distinct CDR3 sequences; approximately 33% were observed only once. The ten most abundant clones make up approximately 14% of the sample. Sequenced material: PBMCs. Every receptor here comes from a human donor in good health (CMV status not recorded). Some clones in this sample may be carry-over from other donors' samples.

The chain couples TRBV10-3 to TRBJ1-1, with D perhaps TRBD1 (6 bases). Trimming left V 0 bases short and J 6 bases short, with 8 bases between. The CDR3 spans 13 residues. CDR1 ENHRY and CDR2 SYGVKD come from the germline V gene. For the CDR3, the DNA is TGTGCCATCAGTGAGTCGGGGGCGCCTGAAGCTTTCTTT. Translated, it gives CAISESGAPEAFF.

This rearrangement joins TRBV6-5 to TRBJ2-5; 7 positions agree with TRBD1. This CDR3 spans 15 amino acids. Germline assignment: CDR1 MNHEY and CDR2 SVGAGI. V was clipped by 2 bases and J by 5 bases; unmatched bases: 8. The CDR3 region is CASSYEQGLPETQYF. The CDR3, as DNA: TGTGCCAGCAGTTACGAACAGGGGCTACCGGAGACCCAGTACTTC.

This clonotype appeared many times. The rearrangement uses TRBV7-2 and TRBJ2-1; 9 nucleotides line up with TRBD2. Germline V lookup: CDR1 SGHTA, CDR2 FQGNSA. The CDR3 covers 17 residues. After removal of 0 bases from V and 4 bases from J, the junction contained 7 bases not matched to a gene. The CDR3 coding sequence is TGTGCCAGCAGCTTAGCGGGCGGGGGGGCTAATTACAATGAGCAGTTCTTC. Protein product: CASSLAGGGANYNEQFF.

This clonotype has more than one count but fewer than ten. This chain connects TRBV6-5 to TRBJ2-5, with 11 bases lining up with TRBD1. Per germline, CDR1 MNHEY and CDR2 SVGAGI. The CDR3 loop spans 13 amino acids. The J segment lost 5 bases and the V segment lost 9 bases, leaving 5 bases of the junction unmatched. The CDR3 protein is CASGTGGLETQYF. Here the CDR3 DNA reads TGTGCCAGTGGGACAGGGGGTTTGGAGACCCAGTACTTC.

Concerning this clonotype: Since a much larger clone is just one base distant, this may be a read error. The chain has TRBV7-2 and TRBJ2-7, with D perhaps assigned TRBD1 or TRBD2 (6 bases each). Between the trimmed V and J ends, which lost 7 bases and 8 bases, there was a span of 24 bases. This CDR3 spans 15 amino acids. Germline V gene sequence: CDR1 SGHTA, CDR2 FQGNSA. CDR3 in amino acids: CASTLSTGAPGQQYF. The CDR3 bases are TGTGCCAGCACCCTCTCAACGGGGGCTCCGGGACAGCAGTACTTC.

This clonotype was seen more than once but under ten times. The rearrangement joins TRBV7-6 to TRBJ2-3; 8 positions agree with TRBD1. V gave up 0 bases and J gave up 2 bases; unmatched junction bases: 4. CDR3 size: 16 residues. Germline V gene sequence: CDR1 SGHVS, CDR2 FNYEAQ. The CDR3 DNA follows: TGTGCCAGCAGCTTAGCGGGACAGGAACCCACAGATACGCAGTATTTT. Protein product: CASSLAGQEPTDTQYF.

This clonotype showed up many times. The rearrangement uses TRBV12-3 or TRBV12-4 and TRBJ1-6; the D is unclear. The length of the CDR3 is 12 residues. The germline V and J ends were trimmed by 5 bases and 9 bases, with 8 bases remaining between them. Here the CDR3 DNA reads TGTGCCAGCAGTGAGATGGGTTCACCCCTCCACTTT. Translating gives CASSEMGSPLHF.

This chain connects TRBV5-6 to TRBJ2-3; D is possibly TRBD1 (6 bases). The CDR3 spans 14 residues. The germline V and J ends were trimmed by 4 bases and 6 bases, with 15 bases remaining between them. CDR1 SGHDT and CDR2 YYEEEE come from the germline V gene. The CDR3 reads CASSIRQAKDTQYF. The CDR3, as DNA: TGTGCCAGCAGCATAAGACAGGCCAAGGATACGCAGTATTTT.

The chain has TRBV15 and TRBJ2-3; 8 nucleotides line up with TRBD2. V shed 0 bases, J shed 6 bases, and the junction held 14 bases outside the gene matches. CDR1 is LNHNV, CDR2 YYDKDF, per germline (reference sequence). The CDR3 sequence is 18 residues long. The CDR3: CATSREVDTGGGLDTQYF. CDR3 sequence (DNA): TGTGCCACCAGCAGAGAAGTTGATACCGGGGGGGGCCTGGATACGCAGTATTTT.

In the case of this clonotype: The final CDR3 position lacks the conserved phenylalanine or tryptophan, pointing to a likely read error. This sequence joins TRBV28 and TRBJ2-5; no definite D call. The germline V and J ends were trimmed by 3 bases and 5 bases, with 13 bases remaining between them. The CDR3 extends over 14 amino acids. CDR1 MDHEN and CDR2 SYDVKM come from the germline V gene. Written as DNA, the CDR3 is TGTGCCAGCAGTTTTTTCGTGTATTCTGAGACCCAGTACTTA. Translation: CASSFFVYSETQYL.

V usage is TRBV2 and J usage is TRBJ1-6; the D is unclear. Germline V lookup: CDR1 SNHLY, CDR2 FYNNEI. V was shortened by 2 bases and J by 2 bases, with 7 bases between the two germline ends. The CDR3 totals 15 residues. The DNA for the CDR3 is TGTGCCAGCAGTGAAAACAAGGCCTATAATTCACCCCTCCACTTT. As protein: CASSENKAYNSPLHF.

The J gene is TRBJ1-5, the V gene TRBV24-1; 7 bases line up with TRBD1. The trim removed 5 bases at V and 0 bases at J, leaving 3 bases unmatched. Germline V lookup: CDR1 KGHDR, CDR2 SFDVKD. The CDR3 length is 15 residues. This CDR3 reads CATSAAGGSNQPQHF. The CDR3 region has the DNA TGTGCCACCAGTGCCGCAGGGGGTAGCAATCAGCCCCAGCATTTT.

This clonotype showed up just a few times. The chain recombines TRBV7-9 with TRBJ2-3; D remains ambiguous. The CDR3 totals 13 residues. From germline, CDR1 is SEHNR and CDR2 FQNEAQ (reference sequence). Trimming cost V 2 bases and J 4 bases, with 7 bases left between them. CDR3 loop: CASSLPRADTQYF. The CDR3 DNA is TGTGCCAGCAGCTTACCAAGGGCAGATACGCAGTATTTT. The variable domain in full, completed from reference TRBV7-9 and TRBJ2-3, reads DTGVSQNPRHKITKRGQNVTFRCDPISEHNRLYWYRQTLGQGPEFLTYFQNEAQLEKSRLLSDRFSAERPKGSFSTLEIQRTEQGDSAMYLCASSLPRADTQYFGPGTRLTVL.

This clonotype was picked up a small number of times. The V call is TRBV7-9, the J call TRBJ2-2; D is possibly TRBD2 (5 bases). Trimming removed 1 base at V and 6 bases at J, with 9 bases between. Germline CDR1 is SEHNR and CDR2 is FQNEAQ (reference sequence). The CDR3 runs to 14 residues. The CDR3 bases are TGTGCCAGCAGCTTAGGCGGGCGGCCCGGGGAGCTGTTTTTT. Translating gives CASSLGGRPGELFF.

The CDR3 protein is CASSSVHLETQYF. The CDR3 bases are TGTGCCAGCAGCTCCGTCCACTTGGAGACCCAGTACTTC. The V call is TRBV11-2, the J call TRBJ2-5, with D hard to call. Germline CDR1 is SGHAT and CDR2 is FQNNGV. The V gene lost 4 bases and the J gene lost 5 bases, with 11 bases spanning the gap. The CDR3 totals 13 residues.

There are a few counts of this clonotype. This chain uses TRBV5-1 with TRBJ2-2, with 8 bases that match TRBD1. The CDR3 totals 17 residues. CDR1 and CDR2 from the germline V gene are SGHRS and YFSETQ. Unmatched junction bases numbered 12, after V lost 6 bases and J lost 2 bases. The CDR3 nucleotides read TGCGCCAGCATAGGGCGCACCGGGACAGGAAACACCGGGGAGCTGTTTTTT. This translates into CASIGRTGTGNTGELFF.

This clonotype has only a few counts. V and J are TRBV7-8 and TRBJ2-2; weak D call: TRBD2 (7 bases). Germline CDR1 and CDR2: SGHVS and FQNEAQ. This CDR3 is built from 15 residues. Trimming left V 5 bases short and J 5 bases short, with 15 bases between. The CDR3 DNA follows: TGTGCCAGCAGCGCAAGGGGGGGCGGGACCGGGGAGCTGTTTTTT. This gives the protein CASSARGGGTGELFF.

This clonotype was recorded at least ten times. The J gene is TRBJ1-1, the V gene TRBV7-2, with TRBD1 matching over 7 bases. The J segment lost 0 bases and the V segment lost 0 bases, leaving 7 bases of the junction unmatched. This CDR3 is built from 17 residues. CDR1 SGHTA and CDR2 FQGNSA come from the germline V gene. The CDR3 sequence is CASSLAMGQPMNTEAFF. CDR3 coding DNA: TGTGCCAGCAGCTTAGCTATGGGACAGCCCATGAACACTGAAGCTTTCTTT.

This clonotype was found a few times. The CDR3 spells CASSELHTGELFF. In DNA, the CDR3 is TGTGCCAGCAGTGAACTACACACCGGGGAGCTGTTTTTT. The V gene is TRBV2, the J gene TRBJ2-2; D unclear. This CDR3 has 13 amino acids. Germline CDR1 reads SNHLY; CDR2 reads FYNNEI. Trimming stripped 2 bases from V and 3 bases from J, with 4 bases between.

This chain links TRBV6-1 with TRBJ1-4; D remains unclear. Trimming removed 3 bases at V and 5 bases at J, with 13 bases between. The CDR3 covers 15 residues. Germline V gene lookup returns CDR1 MNHNS and CDR2 SASEGT. The CDR3, as DNA: TGTGCCAGCAGTGATTGGGGAGGTTCGAATGAAAAACTGTTTTTT. Residues: CASSDWGGSNEKLFF.

This sequence joins TRBV4-1 and TRBJ2-5; 9 bases line up with TRBD2. This CDR3 has 14 residues. Trimming at V came to 5 bases and at J to 5 bases, leaving 6 bases not matched to a gene. Germline assignment: CDR1 MGHRA and CDR2 YSYEKL. The CDR3 spells CASSYLAGKETQYF. CDR3 coding DNA: TGCGCCAGCAGCTATCTAGCGGGGAAGGAGACCCAGTACTTC.

CDR3 region: CASSQVGVGGLPEAFF. In DNA, the CDR3 is TGCGCCAGCAGCCAGGTGGGGGTCGGCGGACTCCCTGAAGCTTTCTTT. The V gene is TRBV4-1, the J gene TRBJ1-1; perhaps TRBD1 as D (5 bases). This CDR3 has 16 residues. Germline V gives CDR1 MGHRA, CDR2 YSYEKL. The V end lost 3 bases, the J end lost 6 bases, and 20 bases lay between the germline ends.

This clonotype was seen only once. V usage is TRBV20-1 and J usage is TRBJ1-5; 10 bases line up with TRBD1. CDR1 is DFQATT, CDR2 SNEGSKA, per germline (reference sequence). V was clipped by 3 bases and J by 3 bases; unmatched bases: 5. The CDR3 consists of 15 residues. CDR3 nucleotide sequence: TGCAGTGCTAGGGCTGACAGGGGGCTCAATCAGCCCCAGCATTTT. Encoded protein: CSARADRGLNQPQHF.

This clonotype appeared a few times. The chain is built from TRBV14 and TRBJ1-4; D is uncertain. This CDR3 contains 16 residues. The germline V gene has CDR1 SGHDN and CDR2 FVKESK. The V gene lost 0 bases and the J gene lost 8 bases, with 16 bases spanning the gap. The CDR3 spells CASSQDVYGVREKLFF. The CDR3 bases are TGTGCCAGCAGCCAAGATGTGTATGGAGTACGAGAAAAACTGTTTTTT.

This clonotype was counted only a few times. This chain uses TRBV4-2 with TRBJ2-1; D assignment may be TRBD1 or TRBD2 (5 bases each). CDR3 size: 14 residues. The ends were cut back, 0 bases at V and 10 bases at J, with 13 bases in the middle. Germline V CDR1 and CDR2: LGHNA, YNFKEQ. This CDR3 reads CASSQEGSGTEQFF. Here the CDR3 DNA reads TGTGCCAGCAGCCAAGAAGGTTCGGGGACGGAGCAGTTCTTC.